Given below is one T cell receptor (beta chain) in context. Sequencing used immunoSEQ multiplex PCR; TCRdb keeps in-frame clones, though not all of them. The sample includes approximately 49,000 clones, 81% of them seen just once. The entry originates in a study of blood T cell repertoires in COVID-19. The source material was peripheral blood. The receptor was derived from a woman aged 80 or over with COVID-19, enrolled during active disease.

The CDR3 sequence: CASSGTPRETQYF. The CDR3 bases are TGTGCCAGCAGCGGGACTCCAAGGGAGACCCAGTACTTC. The V call is TRBV6-1, the J call TRBJ2-5; D is perhaps TRBD2 (6 bases). CDR3 length equals 13 residues. Trimming removed 6 bases at V and 5 bases at J, with 13 bases between. Germline V CDR1 and CDR2: MNHNS, SASEGT.